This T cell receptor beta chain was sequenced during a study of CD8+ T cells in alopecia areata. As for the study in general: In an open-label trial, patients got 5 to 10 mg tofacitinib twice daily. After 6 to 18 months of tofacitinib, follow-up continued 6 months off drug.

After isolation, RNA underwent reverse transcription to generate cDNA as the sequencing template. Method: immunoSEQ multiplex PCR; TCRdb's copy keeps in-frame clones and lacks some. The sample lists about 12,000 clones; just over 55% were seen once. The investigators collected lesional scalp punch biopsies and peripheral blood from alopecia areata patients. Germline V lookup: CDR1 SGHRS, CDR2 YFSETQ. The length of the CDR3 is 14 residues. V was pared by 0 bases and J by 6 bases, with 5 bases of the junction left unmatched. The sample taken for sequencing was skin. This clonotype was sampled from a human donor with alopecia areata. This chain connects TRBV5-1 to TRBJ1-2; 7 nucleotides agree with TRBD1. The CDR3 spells CASSLELTGNGYTF. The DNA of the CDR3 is TGCGCCAGCAGCTTGGAACTGACAGGGAATGGCTACACCTTC.